This record looks at one T cell receptor beta chain sequence and its context. In germline, CDR1 is LGHDT, CDR2 YNNKEL (reference sequence). Trimming cost V 6 bases and J 5 bases, with 14 bases left between them. The CDR3 is 13 residues long. These data originate in a study of blood T cell repertoires in COVID-19. Per the original data handling: The assay estimated nucleated cells by amplifying reference gene primers. Libraries were prepared by immunoSEQ multiplex PCR; TCRdb keeps only in-frame clonotypes and omits some of them. Clonal size and the V and J genes are those of that table, whereas D and trimming came from the DNA. This table has about 260,000 clones, approximately 86% appearing once.

The V call is TRBV3-1 (or the pseudogene TRBV3-2), the J call TRBJ2-7; D may be TRBD1 (5 bases). The sequencing input was peripheral blood. The TCR was taken from a man aged 35-49 years who had recovered from COVID-19. CDR3 residues: CASRLGVADEQYF. In DNA form, the CDR3 reads TGTGCCAGCAGATTAGGGGTTGCTGACGAGCAGTACTTC.